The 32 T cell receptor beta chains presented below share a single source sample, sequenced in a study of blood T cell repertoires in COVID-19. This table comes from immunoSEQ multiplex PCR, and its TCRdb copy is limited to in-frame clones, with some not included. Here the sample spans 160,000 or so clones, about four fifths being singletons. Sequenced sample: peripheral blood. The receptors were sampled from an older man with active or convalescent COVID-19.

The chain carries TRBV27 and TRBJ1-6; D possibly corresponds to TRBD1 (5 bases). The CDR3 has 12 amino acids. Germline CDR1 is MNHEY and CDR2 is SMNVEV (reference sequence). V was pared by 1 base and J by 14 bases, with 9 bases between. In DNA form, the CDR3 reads TGTGCCAGCAGTTTATGGGGCGAGTCCCTCCACTTT. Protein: CASSLWGESLHF.

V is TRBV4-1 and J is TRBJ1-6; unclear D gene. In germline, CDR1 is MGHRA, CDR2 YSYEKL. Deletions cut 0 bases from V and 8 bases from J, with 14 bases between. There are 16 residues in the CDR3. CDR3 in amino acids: CASSQEGGRIDSPLHF. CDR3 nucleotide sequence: TGCGCCAGCAGCCAAGAGGGAGGCAGGATAGATTCACCCCTCCACTTT.

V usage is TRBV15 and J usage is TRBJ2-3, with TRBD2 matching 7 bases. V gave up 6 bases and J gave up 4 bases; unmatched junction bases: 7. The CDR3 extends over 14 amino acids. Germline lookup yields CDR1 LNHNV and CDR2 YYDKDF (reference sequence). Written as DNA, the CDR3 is TGTGCCACCAGTGGAGGGAGGGCCCCAGATACGCAGTATTTT. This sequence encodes CATSGGRAPDTQYF.

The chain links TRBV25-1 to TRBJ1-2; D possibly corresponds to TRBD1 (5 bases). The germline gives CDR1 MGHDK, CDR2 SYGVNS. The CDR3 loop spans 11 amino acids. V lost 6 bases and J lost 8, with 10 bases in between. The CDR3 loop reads CASSPGYGYTF. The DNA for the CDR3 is TGTGCCAGCAGCCCAGGGTACGGCTACACCTTC.

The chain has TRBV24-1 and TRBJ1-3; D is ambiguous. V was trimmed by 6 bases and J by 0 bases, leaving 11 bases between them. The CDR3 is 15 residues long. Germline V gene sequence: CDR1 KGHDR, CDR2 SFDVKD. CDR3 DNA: TGTGCCACCAGTCCCACACAGAGCTCTGGAAACACCATATATTTT. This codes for CATSPTQSSGNTIYF.

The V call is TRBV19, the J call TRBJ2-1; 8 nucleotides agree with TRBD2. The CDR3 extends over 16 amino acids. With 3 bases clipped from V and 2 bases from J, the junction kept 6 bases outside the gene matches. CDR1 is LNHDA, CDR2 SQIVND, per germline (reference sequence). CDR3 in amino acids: CASSITGREPYNEQFF. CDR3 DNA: TGTGCCAGTAGTATTACCGGGAGGGAACCCTACAATGAGCAGTTCTTC.

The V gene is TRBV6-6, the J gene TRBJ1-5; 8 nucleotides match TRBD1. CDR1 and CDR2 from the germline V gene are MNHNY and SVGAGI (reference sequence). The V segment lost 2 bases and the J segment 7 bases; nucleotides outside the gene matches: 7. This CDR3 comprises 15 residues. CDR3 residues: CASSYIQGAGQPQHF. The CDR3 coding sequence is TGTGCCAGCAGTTACATTCAGGGGGCCGGGCAGCCCCAGCATTTT.

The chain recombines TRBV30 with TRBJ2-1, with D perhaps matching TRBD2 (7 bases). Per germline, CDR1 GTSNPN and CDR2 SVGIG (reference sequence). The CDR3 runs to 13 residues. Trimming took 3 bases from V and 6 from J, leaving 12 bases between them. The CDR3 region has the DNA TGTGCCTGGAGGGGGGGGCCCCCCAATGAGCAGTTCTTC. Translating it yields CAWRGGPPNEQFF. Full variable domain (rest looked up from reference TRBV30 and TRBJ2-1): SQTIHQWPATLVQPVGSPLSLECTVEGTSNPNLYWYRQAAGRGLQLLFYSVGIGQISSEVPQNLSASRPQDRQFILSSKKLLLSDSGFYLCAWRGGPPNEQFFGPGTRLTVL.

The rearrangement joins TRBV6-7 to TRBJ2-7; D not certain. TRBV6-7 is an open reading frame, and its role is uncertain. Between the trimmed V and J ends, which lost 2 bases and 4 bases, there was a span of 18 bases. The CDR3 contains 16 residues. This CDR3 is CASSYPEKETAYEQYF. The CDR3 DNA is TGTGCCAGCAGTTACCCGGAAAAGGAAACAGCTTACGAGCAGTACTTC.

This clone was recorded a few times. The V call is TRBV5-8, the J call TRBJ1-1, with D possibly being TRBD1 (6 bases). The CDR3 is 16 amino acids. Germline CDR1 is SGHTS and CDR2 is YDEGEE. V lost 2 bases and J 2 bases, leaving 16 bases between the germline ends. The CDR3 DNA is TGTGCCAGCAGCTTTTCCGGGACATTCCCAAACACTGAAGCTTTCTTT. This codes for CASSFSGTFPNTEAFF.

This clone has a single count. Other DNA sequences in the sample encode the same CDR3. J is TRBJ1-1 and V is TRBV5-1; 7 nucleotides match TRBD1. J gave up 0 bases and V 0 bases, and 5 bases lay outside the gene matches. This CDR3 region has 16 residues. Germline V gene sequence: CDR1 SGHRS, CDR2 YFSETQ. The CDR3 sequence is CASSLAVGQLNTEAFF. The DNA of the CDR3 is TGCGCCAGCAGCTTGGCTGTGGGACAGTTGAACACTGAAGCTTTCTTT.

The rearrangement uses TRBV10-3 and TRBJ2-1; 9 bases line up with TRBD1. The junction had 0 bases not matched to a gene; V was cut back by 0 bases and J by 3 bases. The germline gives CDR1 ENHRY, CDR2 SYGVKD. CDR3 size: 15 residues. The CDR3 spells CAISESGQGYNEQFF. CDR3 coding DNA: TGTGCCATCAGTGAGTCGGGACAGGGCTACAATGAGCAGTTCTTC.

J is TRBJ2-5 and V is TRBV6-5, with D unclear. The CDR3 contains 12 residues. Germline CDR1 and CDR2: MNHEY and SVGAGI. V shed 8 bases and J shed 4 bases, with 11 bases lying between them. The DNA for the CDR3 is TGTGCCAGCCACCAGATAACAGAGACCCAGTACTTC. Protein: CASHQITETQYF.

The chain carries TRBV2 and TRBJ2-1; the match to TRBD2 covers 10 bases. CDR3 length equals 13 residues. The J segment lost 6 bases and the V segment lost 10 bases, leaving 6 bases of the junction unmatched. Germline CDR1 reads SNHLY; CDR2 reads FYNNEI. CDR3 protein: CATGLAEINEQFF. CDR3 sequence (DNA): TGTGCCACCGGACTAGCGGAGATCAATGAGCAGTTCTTC.

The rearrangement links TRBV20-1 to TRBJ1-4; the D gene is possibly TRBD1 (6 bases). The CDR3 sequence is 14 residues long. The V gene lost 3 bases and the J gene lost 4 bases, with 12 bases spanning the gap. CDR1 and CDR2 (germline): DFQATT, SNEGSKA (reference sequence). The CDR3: CSASFRQDNEKLFF. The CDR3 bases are TGCAGTGCTAGTTTCAGACAGGATAATGAAAAACTGTTTTTT.

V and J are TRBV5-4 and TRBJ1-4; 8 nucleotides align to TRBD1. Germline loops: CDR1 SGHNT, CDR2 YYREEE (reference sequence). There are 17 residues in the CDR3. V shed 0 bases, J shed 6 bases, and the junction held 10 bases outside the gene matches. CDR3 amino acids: CASSLAPGQEEDEKLFF. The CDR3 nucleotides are TGTGCCAGCAGCTTGGCCCCGGGACAGGAGGAGGATGAAAAACTGTTTTTT.

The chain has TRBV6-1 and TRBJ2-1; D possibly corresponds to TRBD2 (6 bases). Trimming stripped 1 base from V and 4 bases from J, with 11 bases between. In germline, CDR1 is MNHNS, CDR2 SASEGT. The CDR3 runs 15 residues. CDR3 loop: CASSEEWGEYNEQFF. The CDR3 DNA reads TGTGCCAGCAGTGAAGAATGGGGGGAGTACAATGAGCAGTTCTTC.

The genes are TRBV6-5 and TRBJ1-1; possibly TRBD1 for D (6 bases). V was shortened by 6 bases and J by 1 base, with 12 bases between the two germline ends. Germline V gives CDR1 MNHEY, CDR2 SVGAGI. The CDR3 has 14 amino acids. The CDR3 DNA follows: TGTGCCAGCAGAGGGTCGGACAGGAACACTGAAGCTTTCTTT. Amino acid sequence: CASRGSDRNTEAFF.

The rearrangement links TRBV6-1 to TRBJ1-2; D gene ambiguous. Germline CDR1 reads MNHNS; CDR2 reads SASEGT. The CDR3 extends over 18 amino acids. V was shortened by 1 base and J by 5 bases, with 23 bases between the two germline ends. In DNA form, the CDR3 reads TGTGCCAGCAGTGAAGACATGGCACCAGCGGGCAGGAGATATGGCTACACCTTC. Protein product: CASSEDMAPAGRRYGYTF.

The CDR3 coding sequence is TGTGCCACCAGTGAGGCCGGGGGCACAGATACGCAGTATTTT. Its protein is CATSEAGGTDTQYF. This chain joins TRBV24-1 and TRBJ2-3; tentative D call: TRBD2 (5 bases). The V and J ends lost 4 bases and 1 base respectively, with 8 bases between them. Germline V lookup: CDR1 KGHDR, CDR2 SFDVKD. This CDR3 is 14 amino acids long.

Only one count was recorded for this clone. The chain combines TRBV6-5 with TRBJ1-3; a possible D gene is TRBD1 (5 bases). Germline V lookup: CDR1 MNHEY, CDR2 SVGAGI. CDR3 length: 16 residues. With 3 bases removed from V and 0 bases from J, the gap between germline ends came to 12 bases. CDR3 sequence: CASSYSGQSSGNTIYF. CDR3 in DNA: TGTGCCAGCAGTTATTCAGGGCAAAGCTCTGGAAACACCATATATTTT.

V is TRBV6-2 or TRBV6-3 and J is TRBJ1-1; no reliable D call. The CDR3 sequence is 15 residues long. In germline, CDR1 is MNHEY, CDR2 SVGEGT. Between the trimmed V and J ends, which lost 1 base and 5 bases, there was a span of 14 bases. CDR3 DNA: TGTGCCAGCAGTTACTTTACCGTGATTGAGACTGAAGCTTTCTTT. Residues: CASSYFTVIETEAFF.

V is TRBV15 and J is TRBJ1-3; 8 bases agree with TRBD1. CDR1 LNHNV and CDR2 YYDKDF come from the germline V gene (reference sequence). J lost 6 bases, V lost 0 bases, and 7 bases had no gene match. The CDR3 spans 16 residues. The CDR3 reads CATSRELGQVANTIYF. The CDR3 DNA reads TGTGCCACCAGCAGAGAACTGGGACAGGTAGCAAACACCATATATTTT.

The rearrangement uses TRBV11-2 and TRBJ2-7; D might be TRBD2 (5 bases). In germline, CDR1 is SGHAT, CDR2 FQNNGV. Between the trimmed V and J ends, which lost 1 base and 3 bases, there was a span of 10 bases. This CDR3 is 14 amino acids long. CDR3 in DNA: TGTGCCAGCAGCTTAGCCCCGGGGAACTACGAGCAGTACTTC. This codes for CASSLAPGNYEQYF. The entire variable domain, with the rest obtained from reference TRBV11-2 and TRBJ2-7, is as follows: EAGVAQSPRYKIIEKRQSVAFWCNPISGHATLYWYQQILGQGPKLLIQFQNNGVVDDSQLPKDRFSAERLKGVDSTLKIQPAKLEDSAVYLCASSLAPGNYEQYFGPGTRLTVT.

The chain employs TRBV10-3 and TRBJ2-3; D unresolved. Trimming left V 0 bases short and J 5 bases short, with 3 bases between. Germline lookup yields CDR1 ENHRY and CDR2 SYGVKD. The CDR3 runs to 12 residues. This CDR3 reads CAISESVDTQYF. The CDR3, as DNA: TGTGCCATCAGTGAGTCCGTAGATACGCAGTATTTT.

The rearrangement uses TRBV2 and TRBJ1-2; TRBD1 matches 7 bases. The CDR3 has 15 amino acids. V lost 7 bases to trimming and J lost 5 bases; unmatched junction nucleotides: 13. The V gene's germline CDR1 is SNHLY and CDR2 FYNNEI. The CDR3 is CASTHWDSLNYGYTF. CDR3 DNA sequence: TGTGCCAGCACCCACTGGGACAGCCTAAATTATGGCTACACCTTC.

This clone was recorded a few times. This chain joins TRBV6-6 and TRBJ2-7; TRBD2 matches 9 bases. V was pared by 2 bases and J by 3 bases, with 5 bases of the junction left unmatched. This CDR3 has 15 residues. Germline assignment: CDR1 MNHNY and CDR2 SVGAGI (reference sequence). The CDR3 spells CASSYAGGPGYEQYF. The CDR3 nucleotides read TGTGCCAGCAGTTACGCGGGAGGGCCTGGCTACGAGCAGTACTTC.

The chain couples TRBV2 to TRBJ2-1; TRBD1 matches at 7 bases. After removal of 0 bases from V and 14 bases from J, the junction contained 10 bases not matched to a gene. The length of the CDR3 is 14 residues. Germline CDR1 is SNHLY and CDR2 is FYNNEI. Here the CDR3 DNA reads TGTGCCAGCAGTGAAGCTCTGAAGACAGGGCAAGAGTTCTTC. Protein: CASSEALKTGQEFF.

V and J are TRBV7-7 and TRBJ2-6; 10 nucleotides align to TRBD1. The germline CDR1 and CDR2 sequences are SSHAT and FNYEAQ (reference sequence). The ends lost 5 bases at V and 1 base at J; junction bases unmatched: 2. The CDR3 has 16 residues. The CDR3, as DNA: TGTGCCAGCAGCGCGGGACAGGGGTCTGGGGCCAACGTCCTGACTTTC. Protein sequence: CASSAGQGSGANVLTF. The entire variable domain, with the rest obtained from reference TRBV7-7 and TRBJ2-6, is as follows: GAGVSQSPRYKVTKRGQDVTLRCDPISSHATLYWYQQALGQGPEFLTYFNYEAQPDKSGLPSDRFSAERPEGSISTLTIQRTEQRDSAMYRCASSAGQGSGANVLTFGAGSRLTVL.

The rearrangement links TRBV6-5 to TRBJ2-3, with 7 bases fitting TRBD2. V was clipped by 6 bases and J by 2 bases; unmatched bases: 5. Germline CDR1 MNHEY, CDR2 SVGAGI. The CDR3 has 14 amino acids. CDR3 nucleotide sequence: TGTGCCAGCAGCGGCGGGGGACCCACAGATACGCAGTATTTT. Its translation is CASSGGGPTDTQYF.

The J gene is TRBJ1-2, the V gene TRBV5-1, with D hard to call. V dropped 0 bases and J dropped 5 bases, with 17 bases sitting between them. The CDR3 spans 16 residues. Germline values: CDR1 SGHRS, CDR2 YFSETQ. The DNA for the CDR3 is TGCGCCAGCAGCTTGGACGGTGGTTCCTCTGAGTATGGCTACACCTTC. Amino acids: CASSLDGGSSEYGYTF. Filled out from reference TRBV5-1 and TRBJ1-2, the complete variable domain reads KAGVTQTPRYLIKTRGQQVTLSCSPISGHRSVSWYQQTPGQGLQFLFEYFSETQRNKGNFPGRFSGRQFSNSRSEMNVSTLELGDSALYLCASSLDGGSSEYGYTFGSGTRLTVV.

As DNA, the CDR3 is TGTGCCAGCAGCCCTGTCCCAGGGGTAGATGAAAAACTGTTTTTT. This gives the protein CASSPVPGVDEKLFF. The V call is TRBV7-6, the J call TRBJ1-4; possibly TRBD1 for D (6 bases). The V gene lost 5 bases and the J gene lost 6 bases, with 16 bases spanning the gap. Germline CDR1 is SGHVS and CDR2 is FNYEAQ. The CDR3 sequence is 15 residues long.